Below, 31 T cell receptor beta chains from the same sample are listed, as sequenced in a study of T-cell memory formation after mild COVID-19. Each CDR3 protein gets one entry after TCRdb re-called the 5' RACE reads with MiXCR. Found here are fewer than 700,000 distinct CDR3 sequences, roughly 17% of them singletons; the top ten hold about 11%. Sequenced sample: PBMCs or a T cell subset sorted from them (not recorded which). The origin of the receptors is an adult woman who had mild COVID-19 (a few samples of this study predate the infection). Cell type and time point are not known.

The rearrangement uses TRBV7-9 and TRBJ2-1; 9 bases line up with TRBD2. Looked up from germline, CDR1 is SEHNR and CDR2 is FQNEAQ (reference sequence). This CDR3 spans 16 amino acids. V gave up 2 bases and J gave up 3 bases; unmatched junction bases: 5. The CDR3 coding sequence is TGTGCCAGCAGCTTACAAGCTAGCGGGGACTACAATGAGCAGTTCTTC. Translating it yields CASSLQASGDYNEQFF.

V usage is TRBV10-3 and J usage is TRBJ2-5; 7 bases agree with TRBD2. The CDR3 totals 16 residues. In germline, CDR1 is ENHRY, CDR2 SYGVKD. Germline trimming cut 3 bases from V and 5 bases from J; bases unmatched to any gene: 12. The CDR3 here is CAISDPGPLGGETQYF. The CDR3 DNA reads TGTGCCATCAGTGACCCGGGCCCACTCGGGGGGGAGACCCAGTACTTC.

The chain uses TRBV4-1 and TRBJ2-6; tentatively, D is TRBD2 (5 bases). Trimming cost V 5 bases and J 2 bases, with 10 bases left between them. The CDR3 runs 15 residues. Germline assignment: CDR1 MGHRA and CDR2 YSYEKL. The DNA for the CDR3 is TGCGCCAGCAGCTACCTCGGGGCTGGGGCCAACGTCCTGACTTTC. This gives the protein CASSYLGAGANVLTF.

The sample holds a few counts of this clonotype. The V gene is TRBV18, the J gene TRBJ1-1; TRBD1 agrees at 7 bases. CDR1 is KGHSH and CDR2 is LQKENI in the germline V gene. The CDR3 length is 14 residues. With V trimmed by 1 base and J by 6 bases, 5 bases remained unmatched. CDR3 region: CASSPQTGHAEAFF. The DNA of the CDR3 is TGTGCCAGCTCACCACAGACAGGGCACGCTGAAGCTTTCTTT.

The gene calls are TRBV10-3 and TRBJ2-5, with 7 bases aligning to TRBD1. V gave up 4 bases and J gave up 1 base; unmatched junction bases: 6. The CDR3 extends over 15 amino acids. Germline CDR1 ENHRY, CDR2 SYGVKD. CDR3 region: CAISGYRDSQETQYF. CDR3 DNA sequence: TGTGCCATCAGTGGATATAGGGACAGCCAAGAGACCCAGTACTTC.

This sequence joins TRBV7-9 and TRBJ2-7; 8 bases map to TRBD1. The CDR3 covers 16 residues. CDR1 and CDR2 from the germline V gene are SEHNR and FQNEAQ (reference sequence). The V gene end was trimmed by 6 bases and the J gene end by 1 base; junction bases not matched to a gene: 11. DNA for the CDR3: TGTGCCAGCAGTCCTCTCCACCAGGGGGCTTCCTACGAGCAGTACTTC. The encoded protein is CASSPLHQGASYEQYF.

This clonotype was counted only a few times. The CDR3 loop reads CASSGLPGQGNYGYTF. CDR3 nucleotide sequence: TGTGCCAGCAGCGGCCTCCCGGGACAGGGGAACTATGGCTACACCTTC. J is TRBJ1-2 and V is TRBV6-2 or TRBV6-3; 10 positions match TRBD1. CDR3 size: 16 residues. Trimming took 6 bases from V and 2 from J; bases not matched to a gene: 9. Germline-derived CDR1 and CDR2 are MNHEY and SVGEGT.

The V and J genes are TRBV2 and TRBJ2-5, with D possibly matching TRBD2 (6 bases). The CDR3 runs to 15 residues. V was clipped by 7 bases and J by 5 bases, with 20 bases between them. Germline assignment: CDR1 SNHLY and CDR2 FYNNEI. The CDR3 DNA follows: TGTGCCAGCACCCGGGACTCCGGTGGGTCCGAGACCCAGTACTTC. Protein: CASTRDSGGSETQYF.

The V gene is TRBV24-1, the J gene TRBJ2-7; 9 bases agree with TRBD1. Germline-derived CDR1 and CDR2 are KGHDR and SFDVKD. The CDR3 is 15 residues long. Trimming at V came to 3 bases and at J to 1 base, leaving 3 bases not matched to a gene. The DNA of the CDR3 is TGTGCCACCAGTGATACCGGGACAGGGTCCTACGAGCAGTACTTC. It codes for CATSDTGTGSYEQYF.

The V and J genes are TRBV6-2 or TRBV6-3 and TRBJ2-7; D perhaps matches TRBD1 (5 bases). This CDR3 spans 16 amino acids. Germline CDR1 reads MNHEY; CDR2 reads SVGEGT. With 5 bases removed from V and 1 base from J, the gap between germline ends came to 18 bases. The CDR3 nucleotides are TGTGCCAGCAGTAAGATAGGGGCGGAGACTTCCTACGAGCAGTACTTC. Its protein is CASSKIGAETSYEQYF.

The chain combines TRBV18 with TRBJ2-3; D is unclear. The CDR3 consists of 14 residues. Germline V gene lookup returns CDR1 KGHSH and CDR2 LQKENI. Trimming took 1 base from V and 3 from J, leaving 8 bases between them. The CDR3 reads CASSPLAGTDTQYF. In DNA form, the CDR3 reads TGTGCCAGCTCACCACTAGCCGGGACAGATACGCAGTATTTT.

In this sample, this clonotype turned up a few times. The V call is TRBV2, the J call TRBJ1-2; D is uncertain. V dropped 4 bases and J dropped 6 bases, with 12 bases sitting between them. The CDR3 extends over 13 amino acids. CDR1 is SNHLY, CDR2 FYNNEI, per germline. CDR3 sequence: CASSGARSNGYTF. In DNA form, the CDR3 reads TGTGCCAGCAGTGGGGCGAGGTCCAATGGCTACACCTTC. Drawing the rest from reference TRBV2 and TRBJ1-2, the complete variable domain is EPEVTQTPSHQVTQMGQEVILRCVPISNHLYFYWYRQILGQKVEFLVSFYNNEISEKSEIFDDQFSVERPDGSNFTLKIRSTKLEDSAMYFCASSGARSNGYTFGSGTRLTVV.

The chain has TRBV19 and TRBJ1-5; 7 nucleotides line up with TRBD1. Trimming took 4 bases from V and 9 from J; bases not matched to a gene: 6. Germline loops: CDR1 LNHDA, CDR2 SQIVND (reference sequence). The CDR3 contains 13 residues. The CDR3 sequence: CASSTQGDGPQHF. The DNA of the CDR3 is TGTGCCAGTAGTACCCAGGGGGATGGGCCCCAGCATTTT. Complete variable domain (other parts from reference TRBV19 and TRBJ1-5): DGGITQSPKYLFRKEGQNVTLSCEQNLNHDAMYWYRQDPGQGLRLIYYSQIVNDFQKGDIAEGYSVSREKKESFPLTVTSAQKNPTAFYLCASSTQGDGPQHFGDGTRLSIL.

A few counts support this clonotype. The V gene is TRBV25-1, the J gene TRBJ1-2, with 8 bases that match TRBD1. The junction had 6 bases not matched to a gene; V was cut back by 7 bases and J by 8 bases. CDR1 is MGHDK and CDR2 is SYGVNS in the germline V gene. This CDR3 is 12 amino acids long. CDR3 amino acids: CASTRGQGGYTF. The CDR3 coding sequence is TGTGCCAGCACCAGGGGGCAGGGAGGCTACACCTTC.

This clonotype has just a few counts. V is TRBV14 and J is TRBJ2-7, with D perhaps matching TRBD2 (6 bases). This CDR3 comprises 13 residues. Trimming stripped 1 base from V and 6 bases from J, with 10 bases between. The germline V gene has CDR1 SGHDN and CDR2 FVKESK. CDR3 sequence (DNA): TGTGCCAGCAGCCAAGTGGGTAGCGGCGAGCAGTACTTC. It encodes CASSQVGSGEQYF. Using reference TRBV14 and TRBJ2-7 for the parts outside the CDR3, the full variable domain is EAGVTQFPSHSVIEKGQTVTLRCDPISGHDNLYWYRRVMGKEIKFLLHFVKESKQDESGMPNNRFLAERTGGTYSTLKVQPAELEDSGVYFCASSQVGSGEQYFGPGTRLTVT.

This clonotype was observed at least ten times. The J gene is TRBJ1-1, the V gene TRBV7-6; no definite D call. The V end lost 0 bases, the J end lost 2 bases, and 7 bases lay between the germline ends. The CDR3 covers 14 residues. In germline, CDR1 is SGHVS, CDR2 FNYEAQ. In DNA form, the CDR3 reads TGTGCCAGCAGCTTAGCAGAGGGTAACACTGAAGCTTTCTTT. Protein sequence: CASSLAEGNTEAFF.

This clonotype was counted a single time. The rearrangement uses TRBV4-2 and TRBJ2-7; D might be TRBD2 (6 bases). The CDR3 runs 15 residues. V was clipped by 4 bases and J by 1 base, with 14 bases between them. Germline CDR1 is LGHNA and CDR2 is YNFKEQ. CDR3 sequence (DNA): TGTGCCAGCAGCCGACTAGGCGAGGCTTCCTACGAGCAGTACTTC. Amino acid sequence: CASSRLGEASYEQYF.

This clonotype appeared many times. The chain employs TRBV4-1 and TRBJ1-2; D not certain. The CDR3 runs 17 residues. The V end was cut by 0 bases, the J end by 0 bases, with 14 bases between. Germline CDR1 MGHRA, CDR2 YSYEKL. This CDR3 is CASSQEFFRGPNYGYTF. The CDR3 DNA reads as TGCGCCAGCAGCCAAGAGTTTTTTCGCGGGCCTAACTATGGCTACACCTTC.

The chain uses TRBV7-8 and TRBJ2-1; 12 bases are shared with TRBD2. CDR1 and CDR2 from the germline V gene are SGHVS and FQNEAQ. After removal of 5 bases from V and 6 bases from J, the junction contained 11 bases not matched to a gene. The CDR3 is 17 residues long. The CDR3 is CASSAVSPSGGANEQFF. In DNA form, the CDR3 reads TGTGCCAGCAGCGCCGTTTCCCCTAGCGGGGGGGCCAATGAGCAGTTCTTC.

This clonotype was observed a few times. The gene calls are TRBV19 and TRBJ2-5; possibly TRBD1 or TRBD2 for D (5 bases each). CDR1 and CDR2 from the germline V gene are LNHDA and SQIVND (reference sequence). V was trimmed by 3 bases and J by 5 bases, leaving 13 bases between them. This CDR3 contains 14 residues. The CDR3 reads CASSISRDGETQYF. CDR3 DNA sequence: TGTGCCAGTAGTATTTCGAGGGACGGCGAGACCCAGTACTTC.

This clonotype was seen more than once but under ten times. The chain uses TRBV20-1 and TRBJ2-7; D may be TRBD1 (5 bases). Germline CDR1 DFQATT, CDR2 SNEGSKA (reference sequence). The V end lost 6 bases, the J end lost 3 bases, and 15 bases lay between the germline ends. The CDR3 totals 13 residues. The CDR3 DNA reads TGCAGTGCCCCAAGGGGCCGTCACTACGAGCAGTACTTC. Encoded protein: CSAPRGRHYEQYF.

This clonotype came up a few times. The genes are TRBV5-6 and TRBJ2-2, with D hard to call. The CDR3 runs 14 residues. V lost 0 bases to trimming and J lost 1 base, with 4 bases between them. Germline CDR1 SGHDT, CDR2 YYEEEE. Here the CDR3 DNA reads TGTGCCAGCAGCTTGGTGTGGAACACCGGGGAGCTGTTTTTT. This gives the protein CASSLVWNTGELFF.

The CDR3 sequence is CATQQRNTGELFF. CDR3 sequence (DNA): TGTGCCACCCAACAGAGGAACACCGGGGAGCTGTTTTTT. The V call is TRBV24-1, the J call TRBJ2-2, with D hard to call. This CDR3 has 13 amino acids. V lost 9 bases and J 1 base, leaving 8 bases between the germline ends. Per germline, CDR1 KGHDR and CDR2 SFDVKD.

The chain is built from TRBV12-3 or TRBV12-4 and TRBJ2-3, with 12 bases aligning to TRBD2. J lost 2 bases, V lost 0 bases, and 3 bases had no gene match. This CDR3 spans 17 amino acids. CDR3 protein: CASSLALAGGITDTQYF. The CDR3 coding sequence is TGTGCCAGCAGTTTAGCGCTAGCGGGAGGGATCACAGATACGCAGTATTTT.

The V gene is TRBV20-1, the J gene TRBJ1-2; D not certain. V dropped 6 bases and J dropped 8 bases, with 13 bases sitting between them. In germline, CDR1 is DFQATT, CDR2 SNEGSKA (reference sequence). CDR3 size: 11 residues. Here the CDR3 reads CSAETLKGYTF. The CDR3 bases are TGCAGTGCGGAGACACTTAAAGGCTACACCTTC.

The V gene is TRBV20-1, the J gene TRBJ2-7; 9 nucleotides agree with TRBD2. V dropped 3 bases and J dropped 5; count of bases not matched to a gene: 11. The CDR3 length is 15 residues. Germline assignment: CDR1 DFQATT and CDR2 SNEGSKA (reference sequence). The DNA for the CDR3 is TGCAGTGCTAGTGGGGAGACTAGCGGTTTCCACGAGCAGTACTTC. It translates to CSASGETSGFHEQYF.

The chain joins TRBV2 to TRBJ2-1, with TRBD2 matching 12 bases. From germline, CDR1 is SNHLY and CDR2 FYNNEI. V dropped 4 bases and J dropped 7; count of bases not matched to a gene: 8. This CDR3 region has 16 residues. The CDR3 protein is CASSVPTSGSSNEQFF. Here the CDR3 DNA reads TGTGCCAGCAGTGTACCGACTAGCGGGAGTTCTAATGAGCAGTTCTTC.

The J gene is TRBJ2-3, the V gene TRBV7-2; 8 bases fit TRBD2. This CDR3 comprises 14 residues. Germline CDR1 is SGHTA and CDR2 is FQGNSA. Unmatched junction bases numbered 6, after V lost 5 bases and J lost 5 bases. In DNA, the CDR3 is TGTGCCAGCAGCCCCCGGCTAGCGGGAGATACGCAGTATTTT. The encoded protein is CASSPRLAGDTQYF.

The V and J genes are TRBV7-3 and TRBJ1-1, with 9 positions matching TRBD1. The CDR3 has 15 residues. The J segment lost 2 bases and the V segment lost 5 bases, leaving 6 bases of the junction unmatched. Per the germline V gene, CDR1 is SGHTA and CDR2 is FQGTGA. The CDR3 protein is CASSRGQGLNTEAFF. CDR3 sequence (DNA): TGTGCCAGCAGCCGTGGACAGGGGCTTAACACTGAAGCTTTCTTT.

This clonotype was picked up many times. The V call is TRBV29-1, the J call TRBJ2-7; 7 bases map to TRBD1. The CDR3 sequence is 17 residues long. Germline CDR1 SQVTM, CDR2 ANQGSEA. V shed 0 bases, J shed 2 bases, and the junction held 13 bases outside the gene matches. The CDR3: CSVEEGFPGQSPYEQYF. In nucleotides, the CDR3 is TGCAGCGTTGAAGAAGGGTTCCCGGGACAGTCCCCCTACGAGCAGTACTTC.

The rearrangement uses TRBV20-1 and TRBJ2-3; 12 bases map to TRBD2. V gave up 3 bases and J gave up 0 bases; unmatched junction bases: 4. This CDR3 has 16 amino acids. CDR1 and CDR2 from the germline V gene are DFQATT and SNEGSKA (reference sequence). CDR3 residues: CSASFGTSGSTDTQYF. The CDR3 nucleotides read TGCAGTGCTAGTTTCGGGACTAGCGGGAGCACAGATACGCAGTATTTT.